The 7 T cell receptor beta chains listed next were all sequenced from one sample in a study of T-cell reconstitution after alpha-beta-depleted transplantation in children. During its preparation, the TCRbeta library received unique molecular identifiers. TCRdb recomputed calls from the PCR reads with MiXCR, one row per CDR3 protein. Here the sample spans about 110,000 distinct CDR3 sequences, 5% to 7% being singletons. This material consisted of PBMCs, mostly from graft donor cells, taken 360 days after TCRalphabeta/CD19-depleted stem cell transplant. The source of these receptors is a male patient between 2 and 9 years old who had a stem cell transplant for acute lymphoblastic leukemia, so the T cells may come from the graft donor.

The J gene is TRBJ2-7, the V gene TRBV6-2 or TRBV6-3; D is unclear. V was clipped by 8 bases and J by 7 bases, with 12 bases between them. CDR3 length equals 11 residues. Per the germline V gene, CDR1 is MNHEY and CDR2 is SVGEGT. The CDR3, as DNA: TGTGCCAGCTCAACCTTATTAGAGCAGTACTTC. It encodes CASSTLLEQYF.

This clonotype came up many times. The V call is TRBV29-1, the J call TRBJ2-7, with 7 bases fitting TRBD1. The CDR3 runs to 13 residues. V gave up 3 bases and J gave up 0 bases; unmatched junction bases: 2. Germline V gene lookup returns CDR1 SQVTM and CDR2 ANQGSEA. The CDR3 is CSVEGDSSYEQYF. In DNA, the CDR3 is TGCAGCGTTGAGGGGGACAGCTCCTACGAGCAGTACTTC.

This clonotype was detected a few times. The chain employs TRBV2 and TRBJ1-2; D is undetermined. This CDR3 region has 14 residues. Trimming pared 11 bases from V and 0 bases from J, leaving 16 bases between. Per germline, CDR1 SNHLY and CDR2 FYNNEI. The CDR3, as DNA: TGTGCCCTTCCCCCGTCTGCAGCTAACTATGGCTACACCTTC. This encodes CALPPSAANYGYTF. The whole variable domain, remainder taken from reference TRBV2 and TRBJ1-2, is EPEVTQTPSHQVTQMGQEVILRCVPISNHLYFYWYRQILGQKVEFLVSFYNNEISEKSEIFDDQFSVERPDGSNFTLKIRSTKLEDSAMYFCALPPSAANYGYTFGSGTRLTVV.

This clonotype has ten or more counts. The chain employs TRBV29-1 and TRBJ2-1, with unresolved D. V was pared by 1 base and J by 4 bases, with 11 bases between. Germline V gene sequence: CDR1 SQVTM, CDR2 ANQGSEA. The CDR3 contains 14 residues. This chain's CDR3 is CSVEAGPVYNEQFF. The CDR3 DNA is TGCAGCGTTGAAGCTGGACCGGTATACAATGAGCAGTTCTTC.

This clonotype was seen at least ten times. CDR3 sequence reads: CSVAGTGSRGYTF. CDR3 DNA: TGCAGCGTCGCCGGGACAGGGTCTCGCGGCTACACCTTC. The chain is built from TRBV29-1 and TRBJ1-2; 9 positions agree with TRBD1. Germline V gives CDR1 SQVTM, CDR2 ANQGSEA. V dropped 6 bases and J dropped 8; count of bases not matched to a gene: 10. The CDR3 is 13 residues long.

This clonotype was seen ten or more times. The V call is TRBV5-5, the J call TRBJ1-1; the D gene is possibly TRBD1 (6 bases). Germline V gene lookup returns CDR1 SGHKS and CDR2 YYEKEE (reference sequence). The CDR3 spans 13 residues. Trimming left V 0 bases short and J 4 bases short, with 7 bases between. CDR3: CASSLEGGTEAFF. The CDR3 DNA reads TGTGCCAGCAGCTTGGAAGGGGGCACTGAAGCTTTCTTT.

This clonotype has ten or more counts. CDR3 sequence: CASRPGGRVSTDTQYF. The CDR3 coding sequence is TGTGCCAGCAGACCAGGGGGCAGGGTGAGCACAGATACGCAGTATTTT. The genes are TRBV7-9 and TRBJ2-3; 8 bases agree with TRBD1. The trim removed 6 bases at V and 0 bases at J, leaving 8 bases unmatched. Germline CDR1 SEHNR, CDR2 FQNEAQ (reference sequence). The CDR3 covers 16 residues.